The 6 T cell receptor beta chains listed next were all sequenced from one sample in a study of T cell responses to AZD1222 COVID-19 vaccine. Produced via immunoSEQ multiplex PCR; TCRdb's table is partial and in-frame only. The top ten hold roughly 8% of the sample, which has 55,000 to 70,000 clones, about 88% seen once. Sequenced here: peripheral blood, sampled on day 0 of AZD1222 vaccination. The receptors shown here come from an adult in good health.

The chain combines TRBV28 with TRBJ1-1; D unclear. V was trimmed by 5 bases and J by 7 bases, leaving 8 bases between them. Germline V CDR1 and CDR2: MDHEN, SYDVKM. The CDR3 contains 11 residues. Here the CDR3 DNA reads TGTGCCAGCAGTACCCAAATTGAAGCTTTCTTT. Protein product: CASSTQIEAFF.

The DNA of the CDR3 is TGCAGCGTGAGCCGTATGACTGAAGATACGCAGTATTTT. It translates to CSVSRMTEDTQYF. The V and J genes are TRBV29-1 and TRBJ2-3; D uncertain. The ends were cut back, 6 bases at V and 5 bases at J, with 15 bases in the middle. Germline values: CDR1 SQVTM, CDR2 ANQGSEA. The CDR3 contains 13 residues.

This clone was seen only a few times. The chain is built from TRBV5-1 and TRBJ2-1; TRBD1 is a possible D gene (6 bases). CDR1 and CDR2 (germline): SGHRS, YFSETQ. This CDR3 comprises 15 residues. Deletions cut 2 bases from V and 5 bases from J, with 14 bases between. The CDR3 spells CASSFGGLANNEQFF. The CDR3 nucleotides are TGCGCCAGCAGCTTTGGGGGCTTGGCCAACAATGAGCAGTTCTTC.

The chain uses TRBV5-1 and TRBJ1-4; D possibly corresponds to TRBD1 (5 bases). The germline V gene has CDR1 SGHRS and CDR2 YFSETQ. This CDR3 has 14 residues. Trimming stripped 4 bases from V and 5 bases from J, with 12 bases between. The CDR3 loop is CASSTGTVNEKLFF. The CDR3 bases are TGCGCCAGCAGCACTGGGACGGTCAATGAAAAACTGTTTTTT.

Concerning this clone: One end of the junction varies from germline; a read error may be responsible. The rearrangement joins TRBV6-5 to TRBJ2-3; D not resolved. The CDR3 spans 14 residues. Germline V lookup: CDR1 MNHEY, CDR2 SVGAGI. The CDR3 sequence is CASSDSYSTDTQYF. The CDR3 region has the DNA TGTGCCAGCAGTGACTCCTATAGCACAGATACGCAGTATTTT.

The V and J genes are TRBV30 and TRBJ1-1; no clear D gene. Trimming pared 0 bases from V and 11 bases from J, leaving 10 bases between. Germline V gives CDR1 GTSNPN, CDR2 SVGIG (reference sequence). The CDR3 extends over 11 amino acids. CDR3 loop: CAWSVRFGAFF. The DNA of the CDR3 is TGTGCCTGGAGTGTAAGGTTTGGGGCTTTCTTT. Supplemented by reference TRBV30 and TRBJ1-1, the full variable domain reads SQTIHQWPATLVQPVGSPLSLECTVEGTSNPNLYWYRQAAGRGLQLLFYSVGIGQISSEVPQNLSASRPQDRQFILSSKKLLLSDSGFYLCAWSVRFGAFFGQGTRLTVV.